There are a few counts of the clone carrying this TCR beta chain. Its antigen is not known. The data were obtained in a study of human T cells and chemical hapten exposure. Time point meaning: pre-sensitization, week 0. Treatment here: therapeutic diphenylcyclopropenone sensitization with weekly scalp DPC. Donors, patients with alopecia ranging from 18 to 70 years old and judged suitable for DPC, provided samples. Regarding the study as a whole: The donor cohort had alopecia, so its immune response may not match that of healthy people.

One entry per CDR3 protein results from TCRdb running MiXCR on the RACE reads. The sample records roughly 110,000 distinct CDR3 sequences, around 12% being singletons. V dropped 3 bases and J dropped 6 bases, with 5 bases sitting between them. The CDR3 is made up of 11 amino acids. In germline, CDR1 is MGHDK, CDR2 SYGVNS. This sequence joins TRBV25-1 and TRBJ1-1; D unresolved. The receptor was derived from a woman aged 45-59 years with alopecia areata. Some clones in this sample may be carry-over from other donors' samples. The input for sequencing was whole blood, taken in connection with sensitization to the hapten diphenylcyclopropenone (DPC). Written as DNA, the CDR3 is TGTGCCAGCAGTGATGGGGCTGAAGCTTTCTTT. Translation gives CASSDGAEAFF.